This entry features one T cell receptor beta chain sequence. This record belongs to a study of blood T cell repertoires in COVID-19. The study recruited people aged 18 to 89 years across 24 US areas. The study assigned cohorts using participant-reported clinical history. What the recovered Cohort 3 donors had was two negative PCRs, clearance, or symptom resolution. Only in-frame clones appear in the TCRdb table, and some are missing; sequencing was by immunoSEQ multiplex PCR. The sample includes around 250,000 clones, 80% to 90% of them seen just once. The CDR3 has 15 amino acids. V was shortened by 6 bases and J by 2 bases, with 11 bases between the two germline ends. CDR1 LGHDT and CDR2 YNNKEL come from the germline V gene (reference sequence).

The clonotype was recovered from a man aged 18 to 30 who had recovered from COVID-19. The chain has TRBV3-1 (or the pseudogene TRBV3-2) and TRBJ2-6; possibly TRBD2 for D (6 bases). The sequencing sample was made of PBMCs or T cells enriched from blood (not recorded which). The CDR3 sequence: CASSLLATGANVLTF. The CDR3 nucleotides read TGTGCCAGCAGTCTTCTAGCGACTGGGGCCAACGTCCTGACTTTC.